This T cell receptor beta chain was profiled in a study of blood T cell repertoires in COVID-19. Turning to the study itself: Sites across the United States, Italy and Spain contributed samples from acute and convalescent COVID-19. PBMCs, B-cell-depleted T cells, or T cells were the source of the cDNA or gDNA that made up the material.

The CDR3 has 15 residues. V was trimmed by 4 bases and J by 2 bases, leaving 13 bases between them. Germline V gene data show CDR1 as SGHVS and CDR2 as FNYEAQ. Source study methods: Reference gene primer amplification gave estimated nucleated cell counts. TCRdb's copy holds only in-frame clones and misses some; the assay was immunoSEQ multiplex PCR. V, J and clone size reflect that table, while D and trimming were determined from the DNA. Of 150,000 or so clones detected, approximately 87% appear once; the ten largest clones hold about 9.3%. Seattle patients were enrolled during active infection and followed longitudinally.

The clonotype comes from a woman in her seventies with COVID-19, enrolled during active disease. The sequenced sample consisted of peripheral blood. V is TRBV7-6 and J is TRBJ2-3, with a weak D call TRBD2 (5 bases). The CDR3: CASSSRGSYTDTQYF. As DNA, the CDR3 is TGTGCCAGCAGCTCCCGGGGTAGTTACACAGATACGCAGTATTTT.